Below are 21 T cell receptor beta chains sequenced from a single sample in a study of blood T cell repertoires in COVID-19. Some clones are missing from TCRdb's copy, which holds only in-frame ones; the method was immunoSEQ multiplex PCR. This sample has under 130,000 clones; approximately 79% occur once, and the top ten carry 20% to 25%. The sample comprised peripheral blood. These receptors all come from a man between 70 and 80 years old with active or convalescent COVID-19.

The gene calls are TRBV6-1 and TRBJ2-6; weak D call: TRBD1 (5 bases). Germline CDR1 MNHNS, CDR2 SASEGT. Trimming stripped 2 bases from V and 1 base from J, with 9 bases between. This CDR3 is built from 16 residues. The CDR3 region is CASSERGRSGANVLTF. The CDR3 DNA follows: TGTGCCAGCAGTGAAAGGGGTAGGTCTGGGGCCAACGTCCTGACTTTC.

The genes are TRBV30 and TRBJ1-1, with 7 bases aligning to TRBD1. CDR1 and CDR2 (germline): GTSNPN, SVGIG (reference sequence). This CDR3 comprises 14 residues. The V and J ends lost 7 bases and 4 bases, in that order; junction bases with no gene match: 12. The CDR3 loop reads CALTDRLGTTEAFF. CDR3 DNA: TGTGCCTTAACGGACAGGTTAGGGACCACTGAAGCTTTCTTT. The complete variable domain, with remaining parts taken from reference TRBV30 and TRBJ1-1, reads SQTIHQWPATLVQPVGSPLSLECTVEGTSNPNLYWYRQAAGRGLQLLFYSVGIGQISSEVPQNLSASRPQDRQFILSSKKLLLSDSGFYLCALTDRLGTTEAFFGQGTRLTVV.

This clone was counted between two and nine times. The rearrangement uses TRBV5-4 and TRBJ1-2; the D gene is possibly TRBD1 (5 bases). This CDR3 region has 14 residues. The V and J ends lost 4 bases and 2 bases respectively, with 12 bases between them. Per the germline V gene, CDR1 is SGHNT and CDR2 is YYREEE (reference sequence). The CDR3 DNA is TGTGCCAGCAGCAAAGCGACAGACAACTATGGCTACACCTTC. It translates to CASSKATDNYGYTF.

This clone was found a few times. The chain joins TRBV2 to TRBJ1-6; D is perhaps TRBD1 (6 bases). Trimming shortened V by 4 bases and J by 6 bases, and 10 bases separated the two germline ends. This CDR3 has 14 amino acids. From germline, CDR1 is SNHLY and CDR2 FYNNEI. The CDR3 bases are TGTGCCAGCAGTGCCCGGACAGTTAATTCACCCCTCCACTTT. It codes for CASSARTVNSPLHF.

This clone was counted ten times or more. The chain employs TRBV19 and TRBJ2-7; a possible D gene is TRBD2 (7 bases). Germline loops: CDR1 LNHDA, CDR2 SQIVND (reference sequence). Trimming removed 5 bases from V and 2 bases from J, with 16 bases in between. CDR3 length: 15 residues. CDR3 in amino acids: CASSRAGRGTYEQYF. The CDR3 DNA follows: TGTGCCAGTAGTCGCGCAGGGAGGGGGACCTACGAGCAGTACTTC.

The chain recombines TRBV21-1 with TRBJ1-1. TRBV21-1 is marked as a pseudogene. The CDR3 is 19 amino acids. The CDR3 spells CASSKGGIDGRFMNTEAFF. In nucleotides, the CDR3 is TGTGCCAGCAGCAAAGGGGGTATTGACGGGAGGTTTATGAACACTGAAGCTTTCTTT.

This clone was detected a few times. The chain combines TRBV29-1 with TRBJ1-2; D is possibly TRBD1 (6 bases). Per germline, CDR1 SQVTM and CDR2 ANQGSEA. CDR3 length: 11 amino acids. The V end lost 3 bases, the J end lost 6 bases, and 8 bases lay between the germline ends. CDR3 region: CSVDRGNGYTF. The CDR3 DNA sequence: TGCAGCGTTGATAGGGGGAATGGCTACACCTTC.

This chain links TRBV3-1 (or the pseudogene TRBV3-2) with TRBJ2-3; TRBD1 might be the D (5 bases). This CDR3 contains 15 residues. Germline assignment: CDR1 LGHDT and CDR2 YNNKEL (reference sequence). The V end lost 2 bases, the J end lost 3 bases, and 12 bases lay between the germline ends. The DNA for the CDR3 is TGTGCCAGCAGCCAACAGGGATTTGGGACAGATACGCAGTATTTT. As protein: CASSQQGFGTDTQYF.

This chain uses TRBV3-1 (or the pseudogene TRBV3-2) with TRBJ1-2; D is unresolved. The CDR3 runs to 13 residues. Germline loops: CDR1 LGHDT, CDR2 YNNKEL (reference sequence). The germline V and J ends were trimmed by 6 bases and 8 bases, with 16 bases remaining between them. CDR3 amino acids: CASSRKSQAGYTF. The CDR3 coding sequence is TGTGCCAGCAGTCGAAAGAGCCAGGCAGGCTACACCTTC.

The chain is built from TRBV18 and TRBJ1-2, with D perhaps matching TRBD1 (6 bases). V lost 3 bases and J lost 3, with 20 bases in between. CDR3 length: 17 residues. The germline CDR1 and CDR2 sequences are KGHSH and LQKENI. The CDR3 sequence is CASSPLLQGLKDYGYTF. The CDR3 nucleotides read TGTGCCAGCTCACCTCTTCTTCAGGGGTTGAAGGACTATGGCTACACCTTC.

V is TRBV6-5 and J is TRBJ2-4, with D perhaps TRBD2 (6 bases). Germline CDR1 is MNHEY and CDR2 is SVGAGI. Deletions cut 6 bases from V and 6 bases from J, with 9 bases between. The CDR3 is 12 amino acids. CDR3: CASRWGGNIQYF. The CDR3 bases are TGTGCCAGCAGATGGGGAGGAAACATTCAGTACTTC.

The CDR3 coding sequence is TGTGCCAGTAGTATTAGGACAGGGGAGGGGTCACCCCTCCACTTT. Translating gives CASSIRTGEGSPLHF. V is TRBV19 and J is TRBJ1-6; 9 bases match TRBD1. V shed 3 bases and J 10 bases; nucleotides not matched to a gene: 7. Germline-derived CDR1 and CDR2 are LNHDA and SQIVND (reference sequence). The CDR3 length is 15 residues.

This clone was found once. J is TRBJ1-4 and V is TRBV28; TRBD1 agrees at 8 bases. Unmatched junction bases numbered 2, after V lost 2 bases and J lost 6 bases. CDR3 length equals 14 residues. The germline V gene encodes CDR1 MDHEN and CDR2 SYDVKM. The DNA for the CDR3 is TGTGCCAGCAGTTTAGGACAGGGAGATGAAAAACTGTTTTTT. Residues: CASSLGQGDEKLFF.

This chain joins TRBV6-5 and TRBJ1-6; 10 bases are a match to TRBD1. V was pared by 4 bases and J by 9 bases, with 3 bases of the junction left unmatched. Per the germline V gene, CDR1 is MNHEY and CDR2 is SVGAGI. The CDR3 sequence is 14 residues long. The CDR3: CASSSGQGISPLHF. The DNA for the CDR3 is TGTGCCAGCAGTTCGGGACAGGGGATTTCACCCCTCCACTTT.

This chain joins TRBV9 and TRBJ1-5, with TRBD1 identical over 7 bases. The CDR3 loop spans 14 amino acids. Per the germline V gene, CDR1 is SGDLS and CDR2 is YYNGEE. V lost 4 bases, J lost 3 bases, and 4 bases stayed unmatched. The DNA of the CDR3 is TGTGCCAGCAGCCCCGGGACAGACAATCAGCCCCAGCATTTT. Encoded protein: CASSPGTDNQPQHF.

The chain recombines TRBV14 with TRBJ2-7; 7 nucleotides match TRBD2. In germline, CDR1 is SGHDN, CDR2 FVKESK. There are 16 residues in the CDR3. With 3 bases clipped from V and 2 bases from J, the junction kept 10 bases outside the gene matches. CDR3 coding DNA: TGTGCCAGCAGCCAGCTAGAAATAGCGGGTACCTACGAGCAGTACTTC. It is translated as CASSQLEIAGTYEQYF.

CDR3 coding DNA: TGTGCCACCAGCAGAGACCCGAAGGGGGGCTACACCTTC. This encodes CATSRDPKGGYTF. The gene calls are TRBV15 and TRBJ1-2; TRBD1 might be the D (5 bases). Germline CDR1 is LNHNV and CDR2 is YYDKDF (reference sequence). CDR3 length: 13 residues. V was cut by 0 bases and J by 8 bases, with 10 bases left in between.

J is TRBJ1-1 and V is TRBV9; D is uncertain. Germline CDR1 is SGDLS and CDR2 is YYNGEE. This CDR3 is built from 13 residues. The V and J ends lost 6 bases and 0 bases respectively, with 9 bases between them. The CDR3 coding sequence is TGTGCCAGCAATCGAGATATGAACACTGAAGCTTTCTTT. Translated, it gives CASNRDMNTEAFF.

The chain carries TRBV2 and TRBJ2-1, with D possibly matching TRBD2 (5 bases). V lost 6 bases to trimming and J lost 8 bases, with 11 bases between them. Germline CDR1 and CDR2: SNHLY and FYNNEI. The CDR3 runs to 12 residues. The CDR3 DNA follows: TGTGCCAGCAGAGGCGGGCCGGATGAGCAGTTCTTC. It codes for CASRGGPDEQFF.

The CDR3 DNA follows: TGTGCCAGCTCACCACCTATCGGGAATGAGCAGTTCTTC. Protein sequence: CASSPPIGNEQFF. The chain carries TRBV18 and TRBJ2-1; no firm D call. The CDR3 is 13 residues long. V was shortened by 0 bases and J by 7 bases, with 7 bases between the two germline ends. Germline V gene sequence: CDR1 KGHSH, CDR2 LQKENI.

V usage is TRBV9 and J usage is TRBJ2-7, with 8 nucleotides matching TRBD2. The CDR3 has 16 amino acids. V trimming: 0 bases; J trimming: 2 bases; junction bases outside the gene matches: 7. Per the germline V gene, CDR1 is SGDLS and CDR2 is YYNGEE. This chain's CDR3 is CASSVGAGGPPYEQYF. The CDR3 nucleotides read TGTGCCAGCAGCGTAGGGGCGGGAGGACCCCCCTACGAGCAGTACTTC.